This T cell receptor beta chain was recovered during a study of identical twins. The ends were cut back, 3 bases at V and 2 bases at J, with 8 bases in the middle. Looked up from germline, CDR1 is SGHRS and CDR2 is YFSETQ. This CDR3 is built from 13 residues. The cDNA had a unique molecular identifier and a template-switch universal primer site. MiXCR, applied by TCRdb to the 5' RACE reads, yields one record per CDR3 protein. Here the sample spans just under 550,000 distinct CDR3 sequences, nearly 15% being singletons. The sample was also linked to a second study, of yellow fever vaccine responses in identical twins.

Sequencing input: CD4+ T cells sorted from blood. This chain uses TRBV5-1 with TRBJ2-5; D unresolved. The receptor's source is a woman under 30 in good health. The CDR3 is CASSSTIQETQYF. For the CDR3, the DNA is TGCGCCAGCAGCTCTACGATACAAGAGACCCAGTACTTC.